A selection of T cell receptor beta chains follows, all from one sample in a study of cytomegalovirus exposure and HLA in healthy donors. Assay: immunoSEQ multiplex PCR; the TCRdb copy retains only in-frame clones and omits some. The profile shows more than 90,000 clones, around four fifths of them singletons. Sequenced material: PBMCs. These receptors all come from a man aged 35 to 55 in good health and CMV-seronegative. CDR3s include the opening cysteine and the closing phenylalanine or tryptophan. The order of the fields is V gene, D gene, clone size, CDR3 length, J gene, CDR3 protein, CDR3 DNA. D genes are given only for firm matches. Clone size appears in some rows only: once, few, many, or a class for an expanded clone.

TRBV4-1	NA	NA	18	TRBJ1-4	CASSQSPGLSLANEKLFF	TGCGCCAGCAGCCAATCGCCGGGACTCTCACTAGCTAATGAAAAACTGTTTTTT
TRBV5-5	NA	few	17	TRBJ1-1	CASSPPDIYFFNTEAFF	TGTGCCAGCAGCCCCCCTGACATCTATTTCTTTAACACTGAAGCTTTCTTT
TRBV7-8	TRBD2	NA	17	TRBJ2-1	CASSLGVGLAGAREQFF	TGTGCCAGCAGCTTAGGGGTTGGGCTAGCGGGAGCTCGTGAGCAGTTCTTC
TRBV19	NA	NA	15	TRBJ1-4	CASSFWTAQNEKLFF	TGTGCCAGTAGTTTTTGGACAGCTCAAAATGAAAAACTGTTTTTT
TRBV7-2	TRBD2	NA	16	TRBJ2-7	CASSLSPTSGTYEQYF	TGTGCCAGCAGCTTATCCCCGACTAGCGGTACCTACGAGCAGTACTTC
TRBV10-3	NA	few	13	TRBJ1-1	CAGPNRPNTEAFF	TGTGCCGGGCCAAACAGGCCGAACACTGAAGCTTTCTTT
TRBV7-9	TRBD1	NA	15	TRBJ2-7	CSSSLDRVLSYEQYF	TGTTCCAGCAGCTTAGACAGGGTACTATCCTACGAGCAGTACTTC
TRBV19	NA	NA	14	TRBJ2-1	CASSMVLHGNEQFF	TGTGCCAGTAGTATGGTCCTTCACGGTAATGAGCAGTTCTTC
TRBV5-1	TRBD2	NA	16	TRBJ2-5	CASSLTSGAGWETQYF	TGCGCCAGCAGCCTCACTAGCGGGGCGGGTTGGGAGACCCAGTACTTC
TRBV7-2	NA	NA	15	TRBJ2-5	CASSPHSGRRETQYF	TGTGCCAGCAGCCCCCATTCGGGTCGTAGAGAGACCCAGTACTTC
TRBV6-1	TRBD2	NA	16	TRBJ2-3	CASSEAPRGGKDTQYF	TGTGCCAGCAGTGAAGCTCCGCGGGGGGGAAAAGATACGCAGTATTTT
TRBV5-4	NA	NA	16	TRBJ1-1	CASSLRAYGVGTEAFF	TGTGCCAGCAGCTTGAGGGCCTACGGGGTCGGGACTGAAGCTTTCTTT
TRBV7-2	NA	NA	15	TRBJ2-7	CASSLLQGRIYEQYF	TGTGCCAGCAGCTTATTACAGGGTCGGATTTACGAGCAGTACTTC
TRBV28	NA	NA	15	TRBJ2-1	CASTLFGSKYNEQFF	TGTGCCAGCACCCTATTCGGGAGTAAATACAATGAGCAGTTCTTC
TRBV28	NA	NA	12	TRBJ2-7	CASSHDNYEQYF	TGTGCCAGCAGTCATGACAACTACGAGCAGTACTTC
TRBV28	TRBD1	NA	16	TRBJ2-1	CASRSQGLFVYNEQFF	TGTGCCAGCCGATCACAGGGGCTCTTTGTCTACAATGAGCAGTTCTTC
TRBV7-2	NA	NA	14	TRBJ2-5	CASTLGGGRETQYF	TGTGCCAGCACCCTAGGGGGGGGGCGGGAGACCCAGTACTTC
TRBV15	NA	NA	15	TRBJ2-5	CATSRESRGQETQYF	TGTGCCACCAGCAGAGAATCCAGGGGACAAGAGACCCAGTACTTC
TRBV19	NA	NA	13	TRBJ1-1	CASKASGVTEAFF	TGTGCCAGTAAGGCCTCAGGGGTCACTGAAGCTTTCTTT
TRBV14	NA	few	16	TRBJ2-2	CASSQDRSRTAGELFF	TGTGCCAGCAGCCAAGATAGGAGTAGGACAGCCGGGGAGCTGTTTTTT
TRBV27	TRBD1	NA	20	TRBJ1-4	CASSPWVGTGALATNEKLFF	TGTGCCAGCAGTCCCTGGGTTGGGACAGGGGCACTTGCAACTAATGAAAAACTGTTTTTT
TRBV29-1	NA	NA	14	TRBJ2-6	CSVQGQSGANVLTF	TGCAGCGTGCAGGGCCAGTCTGGGGCCAACGTCCTGACTTTC
TRBV4-3	TRBD1	few	16	TRBJ1-5	CASSQDLTGTGSPQHF	TGCGCCAGCAGCCAAGACCTCACCGGGACAGGGTCCCCCCAGCATTTT
TRBV7-8	TRBD2	NA	15	TRBJ2-1	CASSPSSGGNNEQFF	TGTGCCAGCAGTCCATCTAGCGGAGGGAACAATGAGCAGTTCTTC
TRBV5-6	NA	NA	15	TRBJ1-2	CASSPGRRTFYGYTF	TGTGCCAGCAGCCCGGGTAGGCGGACTTTCTATGGCTACACCTTC
TRBV28	NA	few	12	TRBJ2-1	CASSSAAGQEFF	TGTGCCAGCAGCTCCGCAGCAGGTCAGGAGTTCTTC
TRBV7-2	TRBD1	NA	16	TRBJ2-3	CASSSDRGPVTDTQYF	TGTGCCAGCAGCTCGGACAGGGGGCCCGTCACAGATACGCAGTATTTT
TRBV6-1	NA	NA	14	TRBJ2-5	CASSGLQVSETQYF	TGTGCCAGCAGTGGCCTACAGGTTTCAGAGACCCAGTACTTC
TRBV28	NA	once	10	TRBJ1-2	CATRDYGYTF	TGTGCCACGCGTGACTATGGCTACACCTTC
TRBV18	TRBD2	NA	19	TRBJ2-5	CASSPSPGLAGGPRETQYF	TGTGCCAGCTCACCCTCGCCCGGACTAGCGGGGGGGCCTCGGGAGACCCAGTACTTC
TRBV7-8	NA	NA	15	TRBJ2-1	CASSLAGASYNEQFF	TGTGCCAGCAGCTTAGCGGGAGCTTCTTACAATGAGCAGTTCTTC
TRBV6-6	TRBD2	NA	16	TRBJ2-1	CASSYGTSGRVNEQFF	TGTGCCAGCAGTTACGGGACTAGCGGGAGAGTAAATGAGCAGTTCTTC
TRBV14	NA	NA	13	TRBJ2-5	CASSQAPSETQYF	TGTGCCAGCAGCCAAGCCCCTTCGGAGACCCAGTACTTC